These T cell receptor beta chains were read from a single sample in a study of CD8 T cells in ankylosing spondylitis. TCRdb itself ran the 5' RACE reads through MiXCR, one entry per CDR3 protein. The table lists fewer than 180,000 distinct CDR3 sequences, under 45% of them singletons. Source material: synovial fluid, either unsorted or a sorted T cell fraction (not recorded which). These receptor sequences come from a male donor with ankylosing spondylitis. The CDR3 runs from the conserved cysteine through the conserved F or W. The D gene is left open where the match is weak. Expanded clones get a size class; other rows say once, few or many, or leave the size out.

clone_size j_call d_call v_call cdr3_nt cdr3_aa
. TRBJ2-7 TRBD2 TRBV18 TGTGCCAGCTCACCAGGACTAGAGAACGAGCAGTACTTC CASSPGLENEQYF
few TRBJ2-7 . TRBV5-4 TGTGCCAGCAGCTTCCAGGACTTCGAGCAGTACTTC CASSFQDFEQYF
few TRBJ2-3 . TRBV21-1 TGTGCCAGCAGCAGTTTGCTACGGGGGGCTAGCCCGGATACGCAGTATTTT CASSSLLRGASPDTQYF
few TRBJ2-1 . TRBV10-3 TGTGCCATCAGCGCTCACAGAGCCTCCTACAATGAGCAGTTCTTC CAISAHRASYNEQFF
. TRBJ2-2 . TRBV2 TGTGCCAGCAGTGGGGGGATGGCGAACACCGGGGAGCTGTTTTTT CASSGGMANTGELFF
. TRBJ1-1 . TRBV20-1 TGCAGTGCTAGAGATCCCGGGAAGAACACTGAAGCTTTCTTT CSARDPGKNTEAFF
few TRBJ1-1 . TRBV7-6 TGTGCCAGCAGCTTTTCTACAGTCCAGGGGCTTGATGACACTGAAGCTTTCTTT CASSFSTVQGLDDTEAFF
few TRBJ1-1 TRBD1 TRBV27 TGTGCCAGCAGTCTCCGACAGGGTGTCGAGCGGACTGAAGCTTTCTTT CASSLRQGVERTEAFF
. TRBJ2-2 TRBD1 TRBV28 TGTGCCAGCAGTGAGGCGACAGGGGGCCGCGGGGAGCTGTTTTTT CASSEATGGRGELFF
many TRBJ2-3 . TRBV6-1 TGTGCCAGCAGTGAATCTGTGGGGCCTACAGATACGCAGTATTTT CASSESVGPTDTQYF
. TRBJ2-1 . TRBV5-1 TGCGCCAGCAGCACCGTGGGAGCGGATGAGCAGTTCTTC CASSTVGADEQFF
. TRBJ1-1 . TRBV7-6 TGTGCCAGCAGCGTCAGGGGATTGGGGACTGAAGCTTTCTTT CASSVRGLGTEAFF
few TRBJ1-1 . TRBV4-3 TGCGCCAGCAGCCAAGCGTTTAAGGGACGAATCAACACTGAAGCTTTCTTT CASSQAFKGRINTEAFF
. TRBJ1-4 . TRBV6-1 TGTGCCAGCAGTCCGGGGCCAGCAACTAATGAAAAACTGTTTTTT CASSPGPATNEKLFF
once TRBJ2-1 TRBD2 TRBV5-5 TGTGCCAGCAGCCTTTATGGACTAGCGGTCTACAATGAGCAGTTCTTC CASSLYGLAVYNEQFF
. TRBJ2-5 . TRBV7-4 TGTGCCAGCAGCCCAAAGGAGTCGGCGTTGGAAGAGACCCAGTACTTC CASSPKESALEETQYF
few TRBJ2-1 . TRBV7-8 TGTGCCAGCAGCTTACCGCCGGGACCGAATCACTACAATGAGCAGTTCTTC CASSLPPGPNHYNEQFF
few TRBJ2-1 TRBD2 TRBV20-1 TGCAGTGCCACCTTTAGCGGGGATTACAATGAGCAGTTCTTC CSATFSGDYNEQFF
few TRBJ2-7 . TRBV27 TGTGCCAGCAGTCTGGGAAGGACCTACGAGCAGTACTTC CASSLGRTYEQYF
. TRBJ1-1 TRBD1 TRBV7-6 TGTGCCAGCAGCCCAGGGGGGGGTGGCACTGAAGCTTTCTTT CASSPGGGGTEAFF
many TRBJ2-2 . TRBV6-2/TRBV6-3 TGTGCCAGCAGTCCCGGCGAGGCCGGGGAGCTGTTTTTT CASSPGEAGELFF
. TRBJ2-1 TRBD2 TRBV20-1 TGCAGTGCTAGCACTTTAAGGGACTATCCCGACAATGAGCAGTTCTTC CSASTLRDYPDNEQFF
few TRBJ1-3 TRBD1 TRBV12-3/TRBV12-4 TGTGCCAGCAGCAAGACAGGGGGTCCTGGAAACACCATATATTTT CASSKTGGPGNTIYF
. TRBJ2-7 . TRBV28 TGTGCCAGCAGAAAAAGGGTATCCAGGGGAGGCTCCTACGAGCAGTACTTC CASRKRVSRGGSYEQYF
. TRBJ2-1 . TRBV3-1 TGTGCCAGCAGCCAAGAGAGGCGGAGAAACAATGAGCAGTTCTTC CASSQERRRNNEQFF
. TRBJ2-3 . TRBV4-1 TGCGCCAGCAGCCCCCGGGGTGCTACGCAGTATTTT CASSPRGATQYF
few TRBJ1-1 . TRBV7-9 TGTGCCAGCAGCTCCAGACCGGGACAGAACACTGAAGCTTTCTTT CASSSRPGQNTEAFF
many TRBJ1-2 TRBD1 TRBV4-1 TGCGCCAGCAGCCCTGGACAGGCAGCTAACTATGGCTACACCTTC CASSPGQAANYGYTF
. TRBJ2-1 . TRBV21-1 TGTGCCAGCAAAGGGGGCCTAAACCTGGCGGGCTACAATGAGCAGTTCTTC CASKGGLNLAGYNEQFF
. TRBJ2-3 . TRBV15 TGTGCCACCAGCAGAGAGGGGGGTGTGCTCACAGATACGCAGTATTTT CATSREGGVLTDTQYF
many TRBJ1-5 . TRBV27 TGTGCCAGCAGTTTAATGGAGTCGGGACCGAAGCATTTT CASSLMESGPKHF
few TRBJ2-2 . TRBV20-1 TGCAGTGCTTCCGATATCGGGAGCGACACCGGGGAGCTGTTTTTT CSASDIGSDTGELFF
. TRBJ1-1 . TRBV5-1 TGCGCCAGCAGCCTAACGAAGGGGCCAAACACTGAAGCTTTCTTT CASSLTKGPNTEAFF
many TRBJ2-5 TRBD2 TRBV7-7 TGTGCCAGCAGCTCCGTGCTAGCGGGAGGGCCTATCCAAGAGACCCAGTACTTC CASSSVLAGGPIQETQYF
. TRBJ1-1 . TRBV10-3 TGTGCCATCAGTGAAAGGGACTTAAGGGCGACTGAAGCTTTCTTT CAISERDLRATEAFF
few TRBJ1-5 . TRBV7-9 TGTGCCAGCAGGACTGATAGCAATCAGCCCCAGCATTTT CASRTDSNQPQHF
. TRBJ2-7 . TRBV6-1 TGTGCCAGCAGTGAAGCGGAGTTAGGCGAGCAGTACTTC CASSEAELGEQYF
. TRBJ1-1 . TRBV4-2 TGTGCCAGCAGCCAAGATCGCTTGGGAACTGAAGCTTTCTTT CASSQDRLGTEAFF
. TRBJ2-5 . TRBV7-9 TGTGCCAGCAGCGTCCTGAGGGGGTTAGAGACCCAGTACTTC CASSVLRGLETQYF
. TRBJ2-1 TRBD1 TRBV24-1 TGTGCCACCAGTGATTTGGGACAGGGGGGAAGTATAGATGAGCAGTTCTTC CATSDLGQGGSIDEQFF
. TRBJ1-2 . TRBV24-1 TGTGCCACCAGTGAGTCCACAGGGTCTGGCTACACCTTC CATSESTGSGYTF
few TRBJ2-3 . TRBV4-2 TGTGCCAGCAGCCAAGATCTGGGGGACACAGATACGCAGTATTTT CASSQDLGDTDTQYF
. TRBJ1-5 . TRBV27 TGTGCCAGCAGTTTAAGGCAGGGAGGGGCGAGCGATCAGCCCCAGCATTTT CASSLRQGGASDQPQHF
. TRBJ2-7 . TRBV20-1 TGCAGTGCTTGGTCCAGGACTACCGTCAACTACGAGCAGTACTTC CSAWSRTTVNYEQYF
. TRBJ2-1 TRBD1 TRBV28 TGTGCCAGCAGTTGGACCGGGACAGGGTTAGGTGATGAGCAGTTCTTC CASSWTGTGLGDEQFF
. TRBJ1-1 TRBD1 TRBV28 TGTGCCAGCAGTTTTGGGACAGGTGTCATGAACACTGAAGCTTTCTTT CASSFGTGVMNTEAFF